This TCR beta chain derives from a study of blood T cell repertoires in COVID-19. This CDR3 is 15 amino acids long. The germline gives CDR1 MNHEY, CDR2 SVGAGI. V trimming: 6 bases; J trimming: 2 bases; junction bases outside the gene matches: 7. Method: immunoSEQ multiplex PCR; TCRdb's copy keeps in-frame clones and lacks some. The data hold hundreds of thousands of clones, with 70% to 90% observed a single time. The sample consisted of PBMCs or T cells enriched from blood (not recorded which). The TCR sequence derives from a woman aged 18 to 35 who had been exposed to COVID-19. The rearrangement joins TRBV6-5 to TRBJ1-5, with 7 bases that match TRBD1. This CDR3 reads CASRVDRVGNQPQHF. The CDR3 coding sequence is TGTGCCAGCAGGGTCGACAGGGTTGGCAATCAGCCCCAGCATTTT.